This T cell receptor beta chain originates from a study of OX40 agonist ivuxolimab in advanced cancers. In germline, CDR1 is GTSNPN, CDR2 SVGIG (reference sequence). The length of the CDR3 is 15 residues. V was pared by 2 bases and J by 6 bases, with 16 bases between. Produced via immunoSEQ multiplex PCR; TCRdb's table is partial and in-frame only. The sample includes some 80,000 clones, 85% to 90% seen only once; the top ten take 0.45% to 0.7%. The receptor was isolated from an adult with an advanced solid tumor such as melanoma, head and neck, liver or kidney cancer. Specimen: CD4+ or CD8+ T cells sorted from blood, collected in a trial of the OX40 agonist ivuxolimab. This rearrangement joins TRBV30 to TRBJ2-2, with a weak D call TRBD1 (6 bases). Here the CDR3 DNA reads TGTGCCTGGAGTATCACTACAGGGCGCGCCGGGGAGCTGTTTTTT. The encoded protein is CAWSITTGRAGELFF.